A single sample gave rise to the 28 T cell receptor beta chains below, sequenced in a study of T cells in tuberculosis (dated by TCRdb to 2017 to 2018). Library generation was performed with the immunoSEQ multiplex PCR assay. In TCRdb, the immuneACCESS table is reduced to in-frame sequences with V and J assigned. These tables do not hold every clone; where another copy was compared, an unresolved V gene accounts for under half, and the others remain unexplained. A total of 60,000 or so clones appear in this sample, around 81% of them only once. The top ten clonotypes cover roughly 13% of the sample. After being thawed and rested overnight, PBMC were stained with GMM-loaded CD1B tetramer, a Live/Dead dye and anti-CD3, and were then sorted on a FACS Aria II. C32 glucose monomycolate purified from Rhodococcus equi was loaded onto CD1B tetramers. The source material was CD1b-GMM tetramer-negative cells sorted from PBMCs. The sample's cell subset or site label is to be understood as: T cells not binding CD1B-GMM tetramer, sorted from same donor. These receptors all stem from an adult woman with latent tuberculosis.

This rearrangement joins TRBV7-2 to TRBJ1-3; D is uncertain. The V end was cut by 2 bases, the J end by 0 bases, with 11 bases between. The CDR3 contains 16 residues. CDR1 and CDR2 from the germline V gene are SGHTA and FQGNSA. The CDR3 region has the DNA TGTGCCAGCAGCTTACGCCCGGAGGTCTCTGGAAACACCATATATTTT. Translating it yields CASSLRPEVSGNTIYF.

This chain uses TRBV30 with TRBJ1-2; 7 positions match TRBD1. This CDR3 has 13 residues. Germline CDR1 and CDR2: GTSNPN and SVGIG (reference sequence). V was clipped by 3 bases and J by 5 bases; unmatched bases: 6. The CDR3 nucleotides read TGTGCCTGGAGCCAACAGGGGACTTATGGCTACACCTTC. The encoded protein is CAWSQQGTYGYTF.

The V and J genes are TRBV19 and TRBJ1-2, with a weak D call TRBD1 (5 bases). Germline V gene lookup returns CDR1 LNHDA and CDR2 SQIVND (reference sequence). V was trimmed by 4 bases and J by 8 bases, leaving 14 bases between them. This CDR3 region has 13 residues. The CDR3 loop is CASSRGDRGGYTF. The CDR3 DNA follows: TGTGCCAGTAGTAGGGGGGACCGGGGGGGCTACACCTTC.

As concerns this clone: In the same sample, other DNA sequences code for this CDR3. The V and J genes are TRBV28 and TRBJ1-4; no clear D gene. The germline V and J ends were trimmed by 2 bases and 8 bases, with 6 bases remaining between them. Germline V gives CDR1 MDHEN, CDR2 SYDVKM. This CDR3 is built from 12 residues. The chain's CDR3 is CASSLSVEKLFF. In DNA form, the CDR3 reads TGTGCCAGCAGTTTAAGCGTGGAAAAACTGTTTTTT. Supplemented by reference TRBV28 and TRBJ1-4, the full variable domain reads DVKVTQSSRYLVKRTGEKVFLECVQDMDHENMFWYRQDPGLGLRLIYFSYDVKMKEKGDIPEGYSVSREKKERFSLILESASTNQTSMYLCASSLSVEKLFFGSGTQLSVL.

This rearrangement joins TRBV11-2 to TRBJ2-7, with a possible D match to TRBD1 (6 bases). The CDR3 consists of 13 residues. Deletions cut 4 bases from V and 6 bases from J, with 13 bases between. CDR1 and CDR2 from the germline V gene are SGHAT and FQNNGV. The CDR3 coding sequence is TGTGCCAGCAGCTCCCAACGCAGGGGCGAGCAGTACTTC. Translating gives CASSSQRRGEQYF.

The chain has TRBV5-1 and TRBJ2-3, with a tentative D call TRBD2 (6 bases). The CDR3 is 16 amino acids. Germline V CDR1 and CDR2: SGHRS, YFSETQ. V lost 4 bases to trimming and J lost 6 bases, with 21 bases between them. DNA of the CDR3: TGCGCCAGCAGCCCGGGGGAGCCACTGAAGGGGGATACGCAGTATTTT. Amino acid sequence: CASSPGEPLKGDTQYF.

This clone was counted once. The V gene is TRBV9, the J gene TRBJ2-1; 7 bases align to TRBD2. With V trimmed by 0 bases and J by 2 bases, 5 bases remained unmatched. The CDR3 contains 16 residues. CDR1 is SGDLS and CDR2 is YYNGEE in the germline V gene. The chain's CDR3 is CASSVEQRGPYNEQFF. Written as DNA, the CDR3 is TGTGCCAGCAGCGTAGAGCAGCGGGGCCCCTACAATGAGCAGTTCTTC.

This chain uses TRBV5-4 with TRBJ2-7; D is perhaps TRBD2 (5 bases). The CDR3 extends over 14 amino acids. The germline gives CDR1 SGHNT, CDR2 YYREEE (reference sequence). V shed 2 bases and J shed 3 bases, with 12 bases lying between them. CDR3 sequence (DNA): TGTGCCAGCAGCTTCGGGGTCGGAGGCTACGAGCAGTACTTC. Encoded protein: CASSFGVGGYEQYF.

The chain couples TRBV6-1 to TRBJ2-7; tentative D call: TRBD2 (5 bases). This CDR3 is built from 13 residues. Between the trimmed V and J ends, which lost 8 bases and 4 bases, there was a span of 15 bases. Germline CDR1 and CDR2: MNHNS and SASEGT. The CDR3 reads CASARDYSYEQYF. The DNA for the CDR3 is TGTGCCAGCGCCCGGGATTACTCTTACGAGCAGTACTTC.

The CDR3 spells CASSPETSGRNEQFF. The CDR3 nucleotides are TGTGCCAGCTCACCGGAGACTAGCGGGAGGAATGAGCAGTTCTTC. The chain links TRBV18 to TRBJ2-1; 13 bases line up with TRBD2. Germline trimming cut 3 bases from V and 7 bases from J; bases unmatched to any gene: 3. The CDR3 contains 15 residues. The V gene's germline CDR1 is KGHSH and CDR2 LQKENI.

The J gene is TRBJ2-1, the V gene TRBV7-9, with 9 bases aligning to TRBD2. Trimming removed 0 bases from V and 2 bases from J; junction bases left unmatched: 5. Germline CDR1 is SEHNR and CDR2 is FQNEAQ (reference sequence). The CDR3 is 17 amino acids. The CDR3 DNA follows: TGTGCCAGCAGCTTAGCGGAAGCGGGGGGAACCTACAATGAGCAGTTCTTC. Protein sequence: CASSLAEAGGTYNEQFF.

The chain couples TRBV19 to TRBJ1-2, with D possibly matching TRBD1 (5 bases). Germline lookup yields CDR1 LNHDA and CDR2 SQIVND (reference sequence). The CDR3 loop spans 14 amino acids. V was pared by 0 bases and J by 13 bases, with 18 bases between. CDR3 in amino acids: CASSIEGTHAGCTF. CDR3 DNA sequence: TGTGCCAGTAGTATAGAAGGGACCCACGCGGGGTGCACCTTC.

The chain couples TRBV9 to TRBJ2-2; 7 nucleotides line up with TRBD2. V dropped 4 bases and J dropped 0; count of bases not matched to a gene: 9. From germline, CDR1 is SGDLS and CDR2 YYNGEE. CDR3 length: 17 amino acids. The chain's CDR3 is CASSPEGTITNTGELFF. In DNA form, the CDR3 reads TGTGCCAGCAGCCCAGAGGGGACTATCACGAACACCGGGGAGCTGTTTTTT.

To note about this clone: An end of the junction differs from the germline gene, which may be a read error. V usage is TRBV28 and J usage is TRBJ2-2; maybe TRBD1 (5 bases). Germline values: CDR1 MDHEN, CDR2 SYDVKM. This CDR3 is 14 amino acids long. The DNA of the CDR3 is TGTGCCACCGCACTATACAGGAACGCCGGGGAGCTGTTTTTT. As protein: CATALYRNAGELFF.

This rearrangement joins TRBV6-1 to TRBJ1-5; D is uncertain. The germline gives CDR1 MNHNS, CDR2 SASEGT. This CDR3 has 14 residues. With 4 bases removed from V and 7 bases from J, the gap between germline ends came to 14 bases. The CDR3 DNA reads as TGTGCCAGCAGTGTAAAGGAGGGCGGCCAGCCCCAGCATTTT. It is translated as CASSVKEGGQPQHF.

This sequence joins TRBV5-1 and TRBJ2-1; 10 positions match TRBD1. J lost 4 bases, V lost 4 bases, and 5 bases had no gene match. The CDR3 totals 15 residues. Germline CDR1 and CDR2: SGHRS and YFSETQ. The chain's CDR3 is CASSQRTGGYNEQFF. For the CDR3, the DNA is TGCGCCAGCAGCCAACGGACAGGGGGTTACAATGAGCAGTTCTTC.

The rearrangement joins TRBV7-6 to TRBJ2-5, with TRBD2 as a possible D gene (6 bases). V was trimmed by 9 bases and J by 3 bases, leaving 20 bases between them. Germline values: CDR1 SGHVS, CDR2 FNYEAQ. The CDR3 extends over 15 amino acids. The CDR3 reads CASSGAGRGEETQYF. The CDR3, as DNA: TGTGCCAGTTCTGGGGCTGGGCGGGGTGAAGAGACCCAGTACTTC.

This rearrangement joins TRBV11-3 to TRBJ2-3; 7 bases agree with TRBD2. The CDR3 is 15 amino acids. Per germline, CDR1 SGHNT and CDR2 YENEEA. V dropped 5 bases and J dropped 2; count of bases not matched to a gene: 7. The CDR3 nucleotides are TGTGCCAGCAGCCCAGCGGGGTCAGTCACAGATACGCAGTATTTT. This translates into CASSPAGSVTDTQYF.

This clone came up once. The chain has TRBV29-1 and TRBJ1-3; weak D call: TRBD1 (6 bases). Germline V CDR1 and CDR2: SQVTM, ANQGSEA. This CDR3 has 14 residues. Trimming cost V 6 bases and J 3 bases, with 15 bases left between them. The CDR3 region is CSVGGTPFGNTIYF. The CDR3 nucleotides read TGCAGCGTGGGTGGGACACCCTTTGGAAACACCATATATTTT.

The gene calls are TRBV6-5 and TRBJ1-1; possible D gene TRBD1, 5 bases. Trimming left V 0 bases short and J 6 bases short, with 17 bases between. The germline CDR1 and CDR2 sequences are MNHEY and SVGAGI. This CDR3 is built from 16 residues. The CDR3 region is CASSYSRYRRGAEAFF. The DNA for the CDR3 is TGTGCCAGCAGTTACTCCCGGTACAGGAGGGGAGCTGAAGCTTTCTTT.

This sequence joins TRBV19 and TRBJ2-3; no definite D call. Germline-derived CDR1 and CDR2 are LNHDA and SQIVND (reference sequence). This CDR3 region has 15 residues. V was clipped by 1 base and J by 4 bases, with 12 bases between them. CDR3 amino acids: CASSIVRLGADTQYF. The DNA of the CDR3 is TGTGCCAGTAGTATAGTTCGACTCGGCGCAGATACGCAGTATTTT. Variable domain in full (rest from reference TRBV19 and TRBJ2-3): DGGITQSPKYLFRKEGQNVTLSCEQNLNHDAMYWYRQDPGQGLRLIYYSQIVNDFQKGDIAEGYSVSREKKESFPLTVTSAQKNPTAFYLCASSIVRLGADTQYFGPGTRLTVL.

The chain is built from TRBV7-8 and TRBJ1-4; 8 nucleotides align to TRBD1. Germline V CDR1 and CDR2: SGHVS, FQNEAQ. There are 15 residues in the CDR3. V gave up 0 bases and J gave up 7 bases; unmatched junction bases: 4. The CDR3: CASSLAQGASEKLFF. In DNA, the CDR3 is TGTGCCAGCAGCTTAGCCCAGGGGGCGAGTGAAAAACTGTTTTTT.

The CDR3 DNA is TGTGCCAGCAGCGCCTCTGGACTAGCGGAGCAGTTCTTC. It specifies CASSASGLAEQFF. This rearrangement joins TRBV6-4 to TRBJ2-1; 9 positions match TRBD2. CDR1 is MRHNA and CDR2 is SNTAGT in the germline V gene. J gave up 10 bases and V 6 bases, and 7 bases lay outside the gene matches. The CDR3 length is 13 residues.

The V call is TRBV28, the J call TRBJ2-1, with D possibly matching TRBD2 (6 bases). Germline assignment: CDR1 MDHEN and CDR2 SYDVKM. V was pared by 3 bases and J by 12 bases, with 24 bases between. The CDR3 has 16 amino acids. The CDR3 sequence is CASSLTGTAPSGGQFF. CDR3 DNA: TGTGCCAGCAGTTTGACCGGGACTGCGCCTTCGGGTGGGCAGTTCTTC.

This chain joins TRBV5-1 and TRBJ2-3, with a possible D match to TRBD1 (5 bases). V was cut by 7 bases and J by 0 bases, with 15 bases left in between. The CDR3 is 15 amino acids. Germline V lookup: CDR1 SGHRS, CDR2 YFSETQ. The CDR3 DNA reads TGCGCCAGCTATCCAGGGCTCCCAAGCACAGATACGCAGTATTTT. It yields the protein CASYPGLPSTDTQYF. Supplemented by reference TRBV5-1 and TRBJ2-3, the full variable domain reads KAGVTQTPRYLIKTRGQQVTLSCSPISGHRSVSWYQQTPGQGLQFLFEYFSETQRNKGNFPGRFSGRQFSNSRSEMNVSTLELGDSALYLCASYPGLPSTDTQYFGPGTRLTVL.

This clone was seen only once. The genes are TRBV6-6 and TRBJ1-2; TRBD1 matches 7 bases. V trimming: 0 bases; J trimming: 4 bases; junction bases outside the gene matches: 5. Germline V gives CDR1 MNHNY, CDR2 SVGAGI (reference sequence). The CDR3 has 15 amino acids. CDR3 amino acids: CASSYSSEGAYGYTF. The CDR3 nucleotides are TGTGCCAGCAGTTACTCGAGTGAGGGGGCCTATGGCTACACCTTC.

CDR3 in amino acids: CASSFDRGQETQYF. In DNA form, the CDR3 reads TGTGCCAGCAGTTTTGACAGGGGACAAGAGACCCAGTACTTC. The V gene is TRBV9, the J gene TRBJ2-5; 8 bases are a match to TRBD1. The CDR3 loop spans 14 amino acids. J gave up 2 bases and V 5 bases, and 5 bases lay outside the gene matches. CDR1 and CDR2 from the germline V gene are SGDLS and YYNGEE.

The chain recombines TRBV4-3 with TRBJ1-5, with 7 nucleotides matching TRBD1. The trim removed 0 bases at V and 5 bases at J, leaving 7 bases unmatched. CDR1 is LGHNA and CDR2 is YSLEER in the germline V gene. The CDR3 contains 16 residues. The CDR3 reads CASSQEWAGGDQPQHF. As DNA, the CDR3 is TGCGCCAGCAGCCAAGAATGGGCAGGGGGAGATCAGCCCCAGCATTTT.